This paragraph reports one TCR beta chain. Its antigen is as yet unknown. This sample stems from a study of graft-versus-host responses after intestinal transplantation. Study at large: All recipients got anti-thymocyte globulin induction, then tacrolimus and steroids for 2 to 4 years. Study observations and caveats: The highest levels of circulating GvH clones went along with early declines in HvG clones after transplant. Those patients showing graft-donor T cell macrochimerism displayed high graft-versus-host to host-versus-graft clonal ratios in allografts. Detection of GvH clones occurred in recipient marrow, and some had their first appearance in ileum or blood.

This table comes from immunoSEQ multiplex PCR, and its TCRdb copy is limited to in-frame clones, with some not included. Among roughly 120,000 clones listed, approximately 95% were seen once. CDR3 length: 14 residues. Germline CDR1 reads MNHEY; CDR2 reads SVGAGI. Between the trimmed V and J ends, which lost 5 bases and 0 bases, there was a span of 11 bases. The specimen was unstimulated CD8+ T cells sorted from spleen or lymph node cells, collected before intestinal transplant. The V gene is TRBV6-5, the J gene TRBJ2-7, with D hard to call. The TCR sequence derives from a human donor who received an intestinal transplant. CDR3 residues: CASSPSIGSYEQYF. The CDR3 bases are TGTGCCAGCAGTCCTAGTATCGGCTCCTACGAGCAGTACTTC.